This entry lists 31 T cell receptor beta chains sequenced from one sample in a study of T cell responses to AZD1222 COVID-19 vaccine. The method was immunoSEQ multiplex PCR; TCRdb's version includes in-frame clones alone and lacks a portion of them. The sample holds under 150,000 clones, approximately 91% seen once. Sequencing used peripheral blood, obtained 28 days after the second AZD1222 dose. These receptors were taken from an adult who received the AZD1222 COVID-19 vaccine.

This clone appeared a single time. The CDR3 DNA sequence: TGTGCCAGCAGCTTAGCGGGAACAGCTTATCAGCCCCAGCATTTT. It encodes CASSLAGTAYQPQHF. The V gene is TRBV7-2, the J gene TRBJ1-5; D is uncertain. V was clipped by 0 bases and J by 5 bases, with 11 bases between them. The germline CDR1 and CDR2 sequences are SGHTA and FQGNSA. This CDR3 comprises 15 residues. The variable domain in full, completed from reference TRBV7-2 and TRBJ1-5, reads GAGVSQSPSNKVTEKGKDVELRCDPISGHTALYWYRQSLGQGLEFLIYFQGNSAPDKSGLPSDRFSAERTGGSVSTLTIQRTQQEDSAVYLCASSLAGTAYQPQHFGDGTRLSIL.

The CDR3 sequence is CASSELFRAGMSEQYF. Written as DNA, the CDR3 is TGTGCCAGCAGTGAACTATTCAGGGCAGGGATGAGCGAGCAGTACTTC. The chain recombines TRBV6-1 with TRBJ2-7; D might be TRBD1 (5 bases). The germline gives CDR1 MNHNS, CDR2 SASEGT. V was shortened by 2 bases and J by 6 bases, with 20 bases between the two germline ends. The CDR3 is 16 amino acids.

CDR3 in DNA: TGTGCCAGTAGTTCAAGACGGGCAACTAATGAAAAACTGTTTTTT. Encoded protein: CASSSRRATNEKLFF. J is TRBJ1-4 and V is TRBV19; D is unclear. The germline V and J ends were trimmed by 5 bases and 0 bases, with 10 bases remaining between them. The CDR3 is 15 residues long. Germline V gene data show CDR1 as LNHDA and CDR2 as SQIVND (reference sequence).

The V gene is TRBV5-1, the J gene TRBJ2-1, with TRBD2 identical over 9 bases. V lost 4 bases to trimming and J lost 10 bases; unmatched junction nucleotides: 18. Germline V gives CDR1 SGHRS, CDR2 YFSETQ. The CDR3 contains 17 residues. The DNA of the CDR3 is TGCGCCAGCAGCGACACTCCCCAGCGGGGGGATTCGGGAGAGCAGTTCTTC. Residues: CASSDTPQRGDSGEQFF.

The CDR3 DNA follows: TGTGCCAGCAGTACCCGACAGGCGGGTTATGCTGAAGCTTTCTTT. Protein: CASSTRQAGYAEAFF. The chain employs TRBV6-2 or TRBV6-3 and TRBJ1-1; perhaps TRBD1 as D (6 bases). V was cut by 5 bases and J by 6 bases, with 19 bases left in between. The CDR3 extends over 15 amino acids. Germline V gene data show CDR1 as MNHEY and CDR2 as SVGEGT.

V and J are TRBV24-1 and TRBJ2-5; maybe TRBD1 (5 bases). Germline CDR1 KGHDR, CDR2 SFDVKD. Trimming stripped 2 bases from V and 4 bases from J, with 13 bases between. The CDR3 runs to 15 residues. The chain's CDR3 is CATSDSRGDGETQYF. The CDR3 bases are TGTGCCACCAGTGATTCTAGGGGCGATGGAGAGACCCAGTACTTC.

The CDR3, as DNA: TGCGCCAGCAGCTTAGTTACGGGGGCCGGCACCGGGGAGCTGTTTTTT. Its translation: CASSLVTGAGTGELFF. The rearrangement joins TRBV5-1 to TRBJ2-2; D possibly uses TRBD1 or TRBD2 (6 bases each). This CDR3 is 16 amino acids long. Germline CDR1 and CDR2: SGHRS and YFSETQ. V lost 2 bases and J lost 4, with 15 bases in between.

This clone was seen more than once but under ten times. In nucleotides, the CDR3 is TGTGCCAGCAGTGGAGTCAACACCCTCACAGATACGCAGTATTTT. Its translation is CASSGVNTLTDTQYF. The chain uses TRBV2 and TRBJ2-3; D is unresolved. The germline gives CDR1 SNHLY, CDR2 FYNNEI. This CDR3 contains 15 residues. V shed 4 bases and J shed 2 bases, with 13 bases lying between them.

This chain uses TRBV29-1 with TRBJ1-4, with D possibly being TRBD1 (6 bases). V dropped 4 bases and J dropped 4 bases, with 16 bases sitting between them. The CDR3 has 15 amino acids. Germline V gene data show CDR1 as SQVTM and CDR2 as ANQGSEA. The CDR3: CSVGDGGWGNEKLFF. The CDR3 DNA reads TGCAGCGTTGGTGATGGGGGCTGGGGTAATGAAAAACTGTTTTTT.

This clone was observed a handful of times. Other nucleotide sequences in the sample specify the same CDR3. CDR3 loop: CASSLGRAYEQYF. In DNA form, the CDR3 reads TGTGCCAGCAGCTTAGGAAGAGCCTACGAGCAGTACTTC. The chain has TRBV7-2 and TRBJ2-7; D is uncertain. This CDR3 is built from 13 residues. The germline gives CDR1 SGHTA, CDR2 FQGNSA. Trimming removed 1 base at V and 2 bases at J, with 6 bases between.

The chain carries TRBV5-4 and TRBJ2-1; 9 nucleotides align to TRBD2. Germline assignment: CDR1 SGHNT and CDR2 YYREEE (reference sequence). The junction had 12 bases not matched to a gene; V was cut back by 4 bases and J by 7 bases. This CDR3 region has 16 residues. The CDR3 nucleotides read TGTGCCAGCAGCCGCGGGGGGGCAGCGGGAGGTAATGAGCAGTTCTTC. Translated, it gives CASSRGGAAGGNEQFF.

The rearrangement links TRBV7-3 to TRBJ2-1; D remains unclear. Germline CDR1 is SGHTA and CDR2 is FQGTGA. The CDR3 covers 15 residues. V lost 5 bases, J lost 6 bases, and 17 bases lay in between. In DNA, the CDR3 is TGTGCCAGCAGCCCGCGCCCCGGCCCGAGCAATGAGCAGTTCTTC. Translation gives CASSPRPGPSNEQFF. The entire variable domain, with the rest obtained from reference TRBV7-3 and TRBJ2-1, is as follows: GAGVSQTPSNKVTEKGKYVELRCDPISGHTALYWYRQSLGQGPEFLIYFQGTGAADDSGLPNDRFFAVRPEGSVSTLKIQRTERGDSAVYLCASSPRPGPSNEQFFGPGTRLTVL.

This chain links TRBV11-1 with TRBJ2-7, with 9 nucleotides matching TRBD2. CDR3 length: 15 residues. V shed 3 bases, J shed 0 bases, and the junction held 3 bases outside the gene matches. From germline, CDR1 is SGHAT and CDR2 FQDESV (reference sequence). CDR3 bases: TGTGCCAGCAGCTTTAGCGGGGGAAGCTCCTACGAGCAGTACTTC. This encodes CASSFSGGSSYEQYF.

J is TRBJ2-6 and V is TRBV7-2; 7 bases map to TRBD1. V lost 5 bases and J lost 2; bases outside the gene matches: 6. Germline V gene data show CDR1 as SGHTA and CDR2 as FQGNSA. This CDR3 is 16 amino acids long. The DNA of the CDR3 is TGTGCCAGCAGCCTCCGGACAGGAACTGGGGCCAACGTCCTGACTTTC. This sequence encodes CASSLRTGTGANVLTF.

V usage is TRBV12-5 and J usage is TRBJ1-1; TRBD1 agrees at 9 bases. This CDR3 is 14 amino acids long. Germline CDR1 is LGHNT and CDR2 is FRNRAP. Unmatched junction bases numbered 4, after V lost 7 bases and J lost 1 base. This CDR3 is CASAPTGGNTEAFF. The CDR3 bases are TGTGCTAGTGCTCCGACAGGGGGGAACACTGAAGCTTTCTTT.

This clone was seen only a few times. The chain combines TRBV6-5 with TRBJ1-2, with 9 bases aligning to TRBD1. CDR3 length equals 15 residues. Trimming cost V 6 bases and J 3 bases; bases outside gene matches: 8. Per the germline V gene, CDR1 is MNHEY and CDR2 is SVGAGI. The CDR3 region is CASSSDRGFYYGYTF. As DNA, the CDR3 is TGTGCCAGCAGCTCCGACAGGGGGTTTTACTATGGCTACACCTTC.

The CDR3 DNA follows: TGTGCCAGCAGCTTAGGTCATCGCTCACTGGATGGCTACACCTTC. Its protein is CASSLGHRSLDGYTF. The V gene is TRBV11-2, the J gene TRBJ1-2; D remains ambiguous. Germline lookup yields CDR1 SGHAT and CDR2 FQNNGV. The ends were cut back, 1 base at V and 6 bases at J, with 15 bases in the middle. The CDR3 runs 15 residues.

J is TRBJ1-1 and V is TRBV2; no definite D call. Trimming stripped 0 bases from V and 7 bases from J, with 12 bases between. Per germline, CDR1 SNHLY and CDR2 FYNNEI. This CDR3 spans 14 amino acids. The CDR3 bases are TGTGCCAGCAGTGAAGCGCTTCGGCAGAATGAAGCTTTCTTT. It encodes CASSEALRQNEAFF. Full variable domain (rest looked up from reference TRBV2 and TRBJ1-1): EPEVTQTPSHQVTQMGQEVILRCVPISNHLYFYWYRQILGQKVEFLVSFYNNEISEKSEIFDDQFSVERPDGSNFTLKIRSTKLEDSAMYFCASSEALRQNEAFFGQGTRLTVV.

The chain couples TRBV5-1 to TRBJ1-1; 7 positions agree with TRBD1. Germline V gives CDR1 SGHRS, CDR2 YFSETQ. The CDR3 sequence is 14 residues long. V was pared by 3 bases and J by 1 base, with 3 bases of the junction left unmatched. CDR3 protein: CASSSGTANTEAFF. CDR3 sequence (DNA): TGCGCCAGCAGCTCTGGGACAGCGAACACTGAAGCTTTCTTT.

The chain has TRBV9 and TRBJ2-7, with D possibly matching TRBD1 (5 bases). With 3 bases removed from V and 0 bases from J, the gap between germline ends came to 10 bases. Per the germline V gene, CDR1 is SGDLS and CDR2 is YYNGEE. This CDR3 comprises 14 residues. The CDR3 nucleotides are TGTGCCAGCAGCGCCCGACAGTCCTCCTACGAGCAGTACTTC. As protein: CASSARQSSYEQYF.

The CDR3 region has the DNA TGCGCCAGCAGGACACTGAAGAACACCGGGGAGCTGTTTTTT. This gives the protein CASRTLKNTGELFF. The chain combines TRBV5-1 with TRBJ2-2; D not certain. Germline V gene lookup returns CDR1 SGHRS and CDR2 YFSETQ. The CDR3 runs to 14 residues. V lost 5 bases, J lost 1 base, and 9 bases lay in between.

The chain is built from TRBV19 and TRBJ2-6; no clear D. Trimming stripped 7 bases from V and 0 bases from J, with 13 bases between. The CDR3 consists of 16 residues. Germline V gene sequence: CDR1 LNHDA, CDR2 SQIVND (reference sequence). CDR3 nucleotide sequence: TGTGCCAGTAAGACAAAAACTTCCTCTGGGGCCAACGTCCTGACTTTC. Its protein product is CASKTKTSSGANVLTF.

The rearrangement joins TRBV2 to TRBJ2-3; D is ambiguous. Trimming took off 1 base at V and 2 bases at J, with 7 bases between the two ends. The germline V gene has CDR1 SNHLY and CDR2 FYNNEI. CDR3 length equals 14 residues. The CDR3 sequence: CASSEGGTTDTQYF. CDR3 coding DNA: TGTGCCAGCAGTGAAGGAGGCACCACAGATACGCAGTATTTT.

Here the CDR3 reads CAIRSNREAFF. Here the CDR3 DNA reads TGTGCCATCAGATCGAACAGAGAAGCTTTCTTT. This chain joins TRBV10-3 and TRBJ1-1; D is unresolved. The germline V gene has CDR1 ENHRY and CDR2 SYGVKD. Deletions cut 6 bases from V and 8 bases from J, with 10 bases between. There are 11 residues in the CDR3.

The chain joins TRBV29-1 to TRBJ2-5; TRBD2 agrees at 11 bases. Germline V gene data show CDR1 as SQVTM and CDR2 as ANQGSEA. J gave up 2 bases and V 8 bases, and 10 bases lay outside the gene matches. The length of the CDR3 is 15 residues. In nucleotides, the CDR3 is TGCAGCACCGGGGGACTAGCGGAGCAGCAAGAGACCCAGTACTTC. It is translated as CSTGGLAEQQETQYF.

In DNA form, the CDR3 reads TGTGCCACCCTAGCGGGGAATGAGCAGTTCTTC. Its protein product is CATLAGNEQFF. The V call is TRBV2, the J call TRBJ2-1, with 9 bases fitting TRBD2. V was pared by 10 bases and J by 7 bases, with 2 bases of the junction left unmatched. This CDR3 spans 11 amino acids. In germline, CDR1 is SNHLY, CDR2 FYNNEI.

This clone appeared a single time. This chain uses TRBV19 with TRBJ1-1, with D perhaps TRBD1 (5 bases). Trimming took off 8 bases at V and 3 bases at J, with 13 bases between the two ends. The CDR3 has 13 amino acids. The germline V gene encodes CDR1 LNHDA and CDR2 SQIVND (reference sequence). The CDR3 loop reads CASLFGGDTEAFF. CDR3 nucleotide sequence: TGTGCCAGTCTCTTCGGGGGGGACACTGAAGCTTTCTTT.

This clone was detected a few times. The chain has TRBV7-9 and TRBJ2-2; 7 bases are a match to TRBD2. V shed 7 bases, J shed 3 bases, and the junction held 14 bases outside the gene matches. Germline V lookup: CDR1 SEHNR, CDR2 FQNEAQ (reference sequence). The CDR3 contains 17 residues. The CDR3 loop reads CASKRGGGPLDTGELFF. Written as DNA, the CDR3 is TGTGCCAGCAAGCGGGGAGGAGGACCGCTGGACACCGGGGAGCTGTTTTTT.

The CDR3 nucleotides read TGTGCTAGTGGTTTTACGGGGGCGGGTGGTTATGGCTACACCTTC. Protein: CASGFTGAGGYGYTF. The rearrangement links TRBV12-5 to TRBJ1-2; tentative D call: TRBD1 (6 bases). Germline lookup yields CDR1 LGHNT and CDR2 FRNRAP. Trimming shortened V by 3 bases and J by 5 bases, and 16 bases separated the two germline ends. This CDR3 region has 15 residues.

The CDR3 DNA reads as TGTGCCAGCAGCTCGGGGGGCGGGACAGGGGGCAGCGAGCAGTACTTC. It is translated as CASSSGGGTGGSEQYF. V usage is TRBV9 and J usage is TRBJ2-7; 12 positions agree with TRBD1. The CDR3 loop spans 16 amino acids. The germline V gene has CDR1 SGDLS and CDR2 YYNGEE. The V segment lost 4 bases and the J segment 6 bases; nucleotides outside the gene matches: 11.

V usage is TRBV14 and J usage is TRBJ2-4; possibly TRBD1 or TRBD2 for D (5 bases each). The V end was cut by 4 bases, the J end by 3 bases, with 13 bases between. From germline, CDR1 is SGHDN and CDR2 FVKESK. This CDR3 comprises 15 residues. CDR3 bases: TGTGCCAGCAGCCGAGATGGGACGGTCAAAAACATTCAGTACTTC. Protein: CASSRDGTVKNIQYF.